The rows below give T cell receptor beta chains drawn from one sample of a study of blood T cell repertoires in COVID-19. Data came from immunoSEQ multiplex PCR; TCRdb stores just in-frame clones and leaves some out. The table lists roughly 150,000 clones, over 70% of them singletons, with around 6.3% in the top ten. The sequenced sample was peripheral blood. The source of these receptors is a man older than 75 with acute or convalescent COVID-19. CDR3s include the opening cysteine and the closing phenylalanine or tryptophan. The D gene is left open where the match is weak. Rows may omit the clone size; those that give it use once, few, many or a size class.

>once|14|.|TRBV5-5|TRBJ2-5
TGTGCCAGCAGCTTGGGGCAGTTACAAGAGACCCAGTACTTC
CASSLGQLQETQYF
>once|18|TRBD2|TRBV3-1/TRBV3-2|TRBJ2-1
TGTGCCAGCAGCCAAGAACGGGGACTAGCGGGAGGTCGGGATGAGCAGTTCTTC
CASSQERGLAGGRDEQFF
>.|14|.|TRBV18|TRBJ1-5
TGTGCCAGCTCACCACGAGGGCAAAATCAGCCCCAGCATTTT
CASSPRGQNQPQHF
>.|15|.|TRBV4-1|TRBJ2-7
TGCGCCAGCAGCCAAGTTCCAGGGGCACCTAACGAGCAGTACTTC
CASSQVPGAPNEQYF
>.|14|TRBD1|TRBV2|TRBJ1-5
TGTGCCAGCAGTTCCGGACAGGGTCAACAGCCCCAGCATTTT
CASSSGQGQQPQHF
>.|15|TRBD1|TRBV5-4|TRBJ2-1
TGTGCCAGCAGCTTGGGAGGGGGCGCCTACAATGAGCAGTTCTTC
CASSLGGGAYNEQFF
>.|15|TRBD1|TRBV9|TRBJ1-4
TGTGCCAGCAGCGGAGGGGACAGACGTAATGAAAAACTGTTTTTT
CASSGGDRRNEKLFF
>.|15|TRBD2|TRBV27|TRBJ2-5
TGTGCCAGCAGTTTGGGGGGATTGGGGGGGGAGACCCAGTACTTC
CASSLGGLGGETQYF
>.|11|.|TRBV28|TRBJ2-7
TGTGCCAGCAGCCGGAGGTACGAGCAGTACTTC
CASSRRYEQYF
>.|13|TRBD2|TRBV14|TRBJ2-2
TGTGCCACCGGACTAGCGGGAGGGAGGGAGCTGTTTTTT
CATGLAGGRELFF
>.|15|TRBD1|TRBV15|TRBJ1-2
TGTGCCACCAGCAGAGATCAGACAGGGAACTATGGCTACACCTTC
CATSRDQTGNYGYTF
>.|18|TRBD2|TRBV5-1|TRBJ2-1
TGCGCCAGCAGCCGCGGGGGGGCTAACACCAAATCCTACAATGAGCAGTTCTTC
CASSRGGANTKSYNEQFF
>.|17|TRBD2|TRBV18|TRBJ2-1
TGTGCCAGCTCACCACGGATTAGCGGGGGGACCTACAATGAGCAGTTCTTC
CASSPRISGGTYNEQFF
>.|15|.|TRBV3-1/TRBV3-2|TRBJ1-2
TGTGCCAGCAGCCAAGATCCGGGGGGGCACTATGGCTACACCTTC
CASSQDPGGHYGYTF
>few|16|TRBD1|TRBV5-1|TRBJ2-7
TGCGCCAGCAGCTCCCGGGACAGGACGAGATCCTACGAGCAGTACTTC
CASSSRDRTRSYEQYF
>.|14|.|TRBV2|TRBJ1-5
TGTGCCAGCACCAGGGCCACCCCCGCCCAGCCCCAGCATTTT
CASTRATPAQPQHF
>once|17|.|TRBV24-1|TRBJ2-2
TGTGCCACCAGTGATTTGGAGGGTCAGGGAGGCACCGGGGAGCTGTTTTTT
CATSDLEGQGGTGELFF
>.|16|TRBD1|TRBV11-2|TRBJ1-1
TGTGCCAGCAGCTGGGGGACAGTAATTTCGAACACTGAAGCTTTCTTT
CASSWGTVISNTEAFF
>.|13|TRBD1|TRBV29-1|TRBJ1-6
TGCAGCGCGCGGGACAGTGAAAATTCACCCCTCCACTTT
CSARDSENSPLHF
>.|15|TRBD1|TRBV6-5|TRBJ1-2
TGTGCCAGCACCGACTCCGGGACAGGGGGCAGGGGCTACACCTTC
CASTDSGTGGRGYTF
>.|16|TRBD1|TRBV27|TRBJ2-7
TGTGCCAGCAGTTCGGGCCGCGGACAGGGGTTCTACGAGCAGTACTTC
CASSSGRGQGFYEQYF
>.|12|.|TRBV28|TRBJ2-4
TGTGCCAGCAGCCTACAGAAAAACATTCAGTACTTC
CASSLQKNIQYF
>.|16|TRBD1|TRBV5-4|TRBJ1-1
TGTGCCAGCAGCTTCGCCCGACAGGGGCCGAACACTGAAGCTTTCTTT
CASSFARQGPNTEAFF
>.|14|.|TRBV3-1/TRBV3-2|TRBJ1-2
TGTGCCAGCAGCGCGGGCCCCTTCTTGGGGGGCTACACCTTC
CASSAGPFLGGYTF
>once|15|.|TRBV6-5|TRBJ2-2
TGTGCCAGCAGTTCTATCGCCCGTGACACCGGGGAGCTGTTTTTT
CASSSIARDTGELFF
>.|12|.|TRBV28|TRBJ1-2
TGTGCCAGTTACCGACAGAGCTATGGCTACACCTTC
CASYRQSYGYTF
>once|15|.|TRBV6-5|TRBJ1-2
TGTGCCAGCAGTTCCCCGGGGGCGGGAGACTATGGCTACACCTTC
CASSSPGAGDYGYTF
>.|14|.|TRBV25-1|TRBJ2-7
TGTGCCAGCAGTGAAAGAGGGACTTACTACGAGCAGTACTTC
CASSERGTYYEQYF
>.|16|.|TRBV24-1|TRBJ1-5
TGTGCCACCAGTGCTGGGGTTGCGGGGAATAATCAGCCCCAGCATTTT
CATSAGVAGNNQPQHF
>.|14|TRBD2|TRBV18|TRBJ2-7
TGTGCCAGCTCATTGCAGACTAGCGTGGACGAGCAGTACTTC
CASSLQTSVDEQYF
>.|13|.|TRBV6-1|TRBJ2-7
TGTGCCAGCAGTGAAGCCCCCGTGTACGAGCAGTACTTC
CASSEAPVYEQYF
>.|15|TRBD2|TRBV29-1|TRBJ2-3
TGCAGCGGGTATGGAGCTAGCGGGAGCACAGATACGCAGTATTTT
CSGYGASGSTDTQYF
>.|15|.|TRBV27|TRBJ2-1
TGTGCCAGCAGTTTCCGGCAGGGTCTGTTGAATGAGCAGTTCTTC
CASSFRQGLLNEQFF
>.|14|TRBD2|TRBV19|TRBJ2-1
TGTGCCAGTAGCTCGGGGGGGACCTACAATGAGCAGTTCTTC
CASSSGGTYNEQFF
>.|13|TRBD1|TRBV29-1|TRBJ1-2
TGCAGCGTGACAGGGGGCTCTAACTATGGCTACACCTTC
CSVTGGSNYGYTF
>.|15|TRBD1|TRBV27|TRBJ2-7
TGTGCCAGCAGTCGAGACCGGGACAGGGTGGTCGAGCAGTACTTC
CASSRDRDRVVEQYF
>.|14|.|TRBV3-1/TRBV3-2|TRBJ2-1
TGTGCCAGCAGCCAAGGGGACATGAACAATGAGCAGTTCTTC
CASSQGDMNNEQFF
>.|14|.|TRBV28|TRBJ1-5
TGTGCCAGCAGCCTTTTAAGGGGAGGACAGCCCCAGCATTTT
CASSLLRGGQPQHF
>.|14|TRBD1|TRBV5-6|TRBJ1-4
TGTGCCAGCAGCTTGGGACAGGGGAGTGAAAAACTGTTTTTT
CASSLGQGSEKLFF
>.|15|TRBD1|TRBV11-3|TRBJ1-1
TGTGCCAGCAGCCCTACCAGACAGGGAGCCACTGAAGCTTTCTTT
CASSPTRQGATEAFF
>.|11|.|TRBV29-1|TRBJ1-1
TGCAGCGTTGGACAGATTACTGAAGCTTTCTTT
CSVGQITEAFF
>.|13|.|TRBV4-1|TRBJ2-2
TGCGCCAGCAGCCATTTGGGCGCCGGGGAGCTGTTTTTT
CASSHLGAGELFF
>.|17|TRBD1|TRBV18|TRBJ1-6
TGTGCCAGCTCACCAAATCCGGGACAGGGGACCAATTCACCCCTCCACTTT
CASSPNPGQGTNSPLHF
>.|15|TRBD1|TRBV5-1|TRBJ1-2
TGCGCCAGCAGAAATGGACAGGGGGACGGCTATGGCTACACCTTC
CASRNGQGDGYGYTF
>.|14|.|TRBV5-6|TRBJ1-6
TGTGCCAGCAGCACAGTTACAGGGAATTCACCCCTCCACTTT
CASSTVTGNSPLHF
>.|17|TRBD1|TRBV24-1|TRBJ2-1
TGTGCCACCAGTGATTCGCTCACAGGGGGCCCAAACAATGAGCAGTTCTTC
CATSDSLTGGPNNEQFF
>.|13|.|TRBV19|TRBJ2-7
TGTGCCAGTGGCCGTGGGGGGAGTTACGAGCAGTACTTC
CASGRGGSYEQYF
>.|18|TRBD1|TRBV4-1|TRBJ1-5
TGCGCCAGCAGCCAACGAGACAGGGGGATCCTTAGCAATCAGCCCCAGCATTTT
CASSQRDRGILSNQPQHF
>.|12|.|TRBV3-1/TRBV3-2|TRBJ2-1
TGTGCCAGCAGCCAAGTCGGGGGTATTGGGTTCTTC
CASSQVGGIGFF
>.|14|TRBD1|TRBV7-8|TRBJ1-2
TGTGCCAGCAGCTTACCATCGGACAGGGGTGGCTACACCTTC
CASSLPSDRGGYTF
>.|16|.|TRBV18|TRBJ1-3
TGTGCCAGCTCACCAAACAGACAGAGCTCTGGAAACACCATATATTTT
CASSPNRQSSGNTIYF
>once|14|TRBD1|TRBV9|TRBJ2-7
TGTGCCAGCAGCCCGACAGGGATGCTTGCCGAGCAGTACTTC
CASSPTGMLAEQYF
>.|13|.|TRBV23-1|TRBJ1-3
TGCGCCAGCAGTCAACTTCCGGGAAACACCATATATTTT
CASSQLPGNTIYF
>.|15|TRBD2|TRBV6-5|TRBJ2-3
TGTGCCATCTTCAAGATTAGCGGGAGCACAGATACGCAGTATTTT
CAIFKISGSTDTQYF
>.|16|TRBD1|TRBV5-1|TRBJ2-5
TGCGCCAGCAGCTTGCTGGGGGACAGGCGACAAGAGACCCAGTACTTC
CASSLLGDRRQETQYF
>.|16|.|TRBV19|TRBJ2-7
TGTGCCAGTAGCCCCGGGCAGGGGACCCCGAGGGTCGAGCAGTACTTC
CASSPGQGTPRVEQYF
>.|17|.|TRBV28|TRBJ1-2
TGTGCCAGCAGTTCACCTCGAGGCATGGTAGCTAACTATGGCTACACCTTC
CASSSPRGMVANYGYTF
>.|15|.|TRBV3-1/TRBV3-2|TRBJ1-1
TGTGCCAGCAGCCAAGATAGAGGGGGAAACACTGAAGCTTTCTTT
CASSQDRGGNTEAFF
>.|14|.|TRBV18|TRBJ2-5
TGTGCCAGCTCACCACAGTCAGGGCGAGAGACCCAGTACTTC
CASSPQSGRETQYF